Reported below is one T cell receptor (beta chain). In its sample, this clonotype was seen a few times. Its target antigen remains unknown. Base qualities are not recorded, but no much larger clone differs from it by a single base. This record comes from a study of CD8 T cells in ankylosing spondylitis (dated by TCRdb to about 2017). With regard to the full study: The study profiled T cell receptor beta repertoires in healthy donors and ankylosing spondylitis patients to find disease-linked TCR variants. Peripheral blood was sampled, and synovial fluid was also collected from ankylosing spondylitis patients. In total, the full study cohort was made up of roughly 100 healthy donors and approximately 24 ankylosing spondylitis patients. Overall study outcomes, separate from this receptor: In peripheral blood, the disease-linked clones were found at relatively low frequencies and had a CD8+ phenotype. Some of the motif variants had been reported before in the synovial fluid and blood of reactive arthritis patients, a finding that suggests common disease-initiation mechanisms. Blood from ankylosing spondylitis patients appeared to be characterized by a TCR beta motif composed of about eight highly homologous amino acid variants. The disease-linked clones were reported to be significantly enriched in matched synovial fluid samples from ankylosing spondylitis patients.

Sequencing was performed on an Illumina HiSeq 2500. TCR beta libraries were prepared by quantitative 5'-RACE with molecular barcodes. In the original analysis: A new computational method, built on a probabilistic model of VDJ rearrangement, was used to identify disease-linked TCR variants. TCRdb itself trimmed the public reads at Q25 with fastp, ran MiXCR and retained productive beta chains. Under each unique CDR3 protein, matching rows form one entry showing the most common genes and DNA. TCRdb's processing, not the study's, gives the V and J calls here. Within this sample are a few hundred thousand distinct CDR3 sequences, with approximately 20% of them counted one time only. Approximately 42% of the sample belongs to the ten largest clones. Looking up the germline V gene yields CDR1 LGHNA and CDR2 YSLEER. The CDR3 starts with the cysteine, ends with the phenylalanine, and has 16 residues. The entry retains the CDR3 DNA only, 48 bases that are in frame from base 1. The V and J ends are trimmed by 0 bases and 3 bases, leaving 14 bases between them.

The TCR was taken from a male donor with ankylosing spondylitis. The chain links TRBV4-3 with TRBJ1-2; possibly the D gene is TRBD1, per 6 matching bases. Sequencing was carried out using blood, either unsorted or a sorted T cell fraction (not recorded which). The bases read TGCGCCAGCAGCCAAGATTCCTGGGGGCGCGACTATGGCTACACCTTC. This yields the protein CASSQDSWGRDYGYTF.